The next 10 T cell receptor beta chains were all read from a single sample in a study of blood T cells in healthy people across ages. The use of a sample-barcoded 5' primer and a J-beta primer mix characterized a second PCR of 7 to 11 cycles. Using its own MiXCR run on the 5' RACE reads, TCRdb lists one record per CDR3 protein. The data contain over 450,000 distinct CDR3 sequences, less than 25% of them seen just once; the ten biggest clones take up just under 9%. This same sample was also taken into another study, of T cells of mothers and their children.

Input material: blood. The origin of the receptors is a boy between 10 and 17 years old in good health.

This clonotype showed up just a few times. The chain uses TRBV4-3 and TRBJ2-5; a weak D match, TRBD2 (7 bases). Trimming removed 3 bases at V and 2 bases at J, with 16 bases between. Looked up from germline, CDR1 is LGHNA and CDR2 is YSLEER. The CDR3 runs 16 residues. CDR3 bases: TGCGCCAGCAGCCAGGGACGGGGGGCGGGTCAAGAGACCCAGTACTTC. Protein sequence: CASSQGRGAGQETQYF.

This chain links TRBV27 with TRBJ2-1; 7 bases are a match to TRBD2. The CDR3 is made up of 16 amino acids. Germline values: CDR1 MNHEY, CDR2 SMNVEV (reference sequence). The V gene end was trimmed by 4 bases and the J gene end by 2 bases; junction bases not matched to a gene: 8. The CDR3 DNA reads as TGTGCCAGCAGTTCTCCATTTAGCGGGCCCTACAATGAGCAGTTCTTC. As protein: CASSSPFSGPYNEQFF.

This clonotype appeared a few times. The V and J genes are TRBV12-3 or TRBV12-4 and TRBJ2-5; 8 bases map to TRBD2. Matching the DNA end better, TRBJ2-7 makes the J call doubtful. The CDR3 runs to 12 residues. CDR3 loop: CASSGLAGEQYF. DNA for the CDR3: TGTGCCAGCAGTGGACTAGCCGGCGAGCAGTACTTC.

The chain carries TRBV27 and TRBJ2-6; D unresolved. The V and J ends lost 5 bases and 2 bases respectively, with 10 bases between them. CDR1 and CDR2 (germline): MNHEY, SMNVEV (reference sequence). The CDR3 extends over 15 amino acids. CDR3 in amino acids: CASSTLEAGANVLTF. The CDR3 DNA reads TGTGCCAGCAGTACGTTAGAAGCTGGGGCCAACGTCCTGACTTTC.

This clonotype was detected only a few times. This chain connects TRBV13 to TRBJ1-1; no clear D. The CDR3 covers 13 residues. Germline CDR1 and CDR2: PRHDT and FYEKMQ (reference sequence). V shed 5 bases and J shed 4 bases, with 11 bases lying between them. This chain's CDR3 is CASSPGDSTEAFF. CDR3 nucleotide sequence: TGTGCCAGCAGCCCCGGGGATAGCACTGAAGCTTTCTTT.

This chain links TRBV30 with TRBJ2-5; weak D call: TRBD2 (6 bases). V was trimmed by 4 bases and J by 5 bases, leaving 8 bases between them. The germline CDR1 and CDR2 sequences are GTSNPN and SVGIG (reference sequence). This CDR3 region has 11 residues. The CDR3 is CAWIRGETQYF. In DNA, the CDR3 is TGTGCCTGGATCCGGGGGGAGACCCAGTACTTC.

This clonotype was picked up a small number of times. V is TRBV14 and J is TRBJ2-1; D is possibly TRBD1 or TRBD2 (5 bases each). Trimming removed 2 bases from V and 2 bases from J, with 16 bases in between. This CDR3 has 17 residues. The germline V gene has CDR1 SGHDN and CDR2 FVKESK. The CDR3 spells CASSQHSGTGTYNEQFF. The CDR3 DNA follows: TGTGCCAGCAGCCAACATTCCGGGACGGGAACCTACAATGAGCAGTTCTTC.

In its sample, this clonotype was seen a few times. Here the CDR3 DNA reads TGCGCCAGCAGCCATACAAGGGGGCTGAGTGAAAAACTGTTTTTT. As protein: CASSHTRGLSEKLFF. The chain employs TRBV4-3 and TRBJ1-4; 7 bases are a match to TRBD1. The CDR3 has 15 amino acids. The junction had 8 bases not matched to a gene; V was cut back by 3 bases and J by 7 bases. Germline CDR1 and CDR2: LGHNA and YSLEER.

This clonotype was seen many times. This sequence joins TRBV7-2 and TRBJ1-2, with D maybe TRBD1 (6 bases). Per germline, CDR1 SGHTA and CDR2 FQGNSA. V shed 7 bases and J shed 4 bases, with 10 bases lying between them. The CDR3 has 12 amino acids. The CDR3 here is CASTSTGYGYTF. Here the CDR3 DNA reads TGTGCCAGCACCTCGACAGGCTATGGCTACACCTTC.

The chain links TRBV11-3 to TRBJ2-7, with 7 bases that match TRBD1. CDR1 is SGHNT, CDR2 YENEEA, per germline. CDR3 length: 14 residues. V dropped 6 bases and J dropped 5; count of bases not matched to a gene: 10. The CDR3 here is CASSLRDRGNEQYF. The DNA for the CDR3 is TGTGCCAGCAGTCTTCGGGACAGAGGAAACGAGCAGTACTTC.